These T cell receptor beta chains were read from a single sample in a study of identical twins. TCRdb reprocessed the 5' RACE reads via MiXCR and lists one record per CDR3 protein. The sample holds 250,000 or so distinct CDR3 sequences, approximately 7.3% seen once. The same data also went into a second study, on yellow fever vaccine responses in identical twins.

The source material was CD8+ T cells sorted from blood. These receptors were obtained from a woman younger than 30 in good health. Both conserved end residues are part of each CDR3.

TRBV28	CASSSPRGGGRRPQHF
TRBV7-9	CASSKGQGVAKNIQYF
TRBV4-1	CASSQVVRAEAFF
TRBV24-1	CATSRGGGSNQPQHF
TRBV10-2	CASSVETGSYNEQFF
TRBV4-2	CASSRSPVGMYEYEQYF
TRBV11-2	CASSLGVGEKLFF
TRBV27	CASTPGQGGETQYF
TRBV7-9	CASSLGYGRENEQFF
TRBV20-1	CSAHSSNTGELFF
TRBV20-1	CSATAANYGYTF
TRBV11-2	CASSFRPGQGKITGGTDTQYF
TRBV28	CASSQVPGEGQPQHF
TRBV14	CASSQDTGREMRGYTF
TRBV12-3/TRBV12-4	CASSRGSNNEQFF
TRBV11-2	CASSHSLSGELFF
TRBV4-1	CASSHNTQGGGELFF
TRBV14	CASSQYTEKLFF
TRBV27	CASSPWASGSNEQFF
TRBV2	CATPRLSGIYNEQFF
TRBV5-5	CASSLFGPEQGTEAFF
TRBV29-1	CSLQEREDDTGPPTQYF
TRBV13	CASSLEQASYGYTF
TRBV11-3	CASSSLEVTQYF